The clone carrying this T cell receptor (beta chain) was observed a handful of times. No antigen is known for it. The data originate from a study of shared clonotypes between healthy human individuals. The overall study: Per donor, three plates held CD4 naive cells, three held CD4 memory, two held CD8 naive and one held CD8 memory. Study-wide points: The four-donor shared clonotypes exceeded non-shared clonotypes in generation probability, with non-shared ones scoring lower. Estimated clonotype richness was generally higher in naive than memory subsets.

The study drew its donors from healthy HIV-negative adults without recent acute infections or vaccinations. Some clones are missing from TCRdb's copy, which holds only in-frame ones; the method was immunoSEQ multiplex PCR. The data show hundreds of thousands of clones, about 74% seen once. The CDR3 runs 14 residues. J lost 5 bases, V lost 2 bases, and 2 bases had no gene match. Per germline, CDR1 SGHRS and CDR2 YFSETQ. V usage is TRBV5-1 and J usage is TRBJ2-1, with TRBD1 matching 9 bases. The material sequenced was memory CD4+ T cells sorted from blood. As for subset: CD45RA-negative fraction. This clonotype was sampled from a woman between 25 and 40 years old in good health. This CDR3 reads CASSFRTGDNEQFF. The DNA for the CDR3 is TGCGCCAGCAGCTTTAGGACAGGGGACAATGAGCAGTTCTTC.